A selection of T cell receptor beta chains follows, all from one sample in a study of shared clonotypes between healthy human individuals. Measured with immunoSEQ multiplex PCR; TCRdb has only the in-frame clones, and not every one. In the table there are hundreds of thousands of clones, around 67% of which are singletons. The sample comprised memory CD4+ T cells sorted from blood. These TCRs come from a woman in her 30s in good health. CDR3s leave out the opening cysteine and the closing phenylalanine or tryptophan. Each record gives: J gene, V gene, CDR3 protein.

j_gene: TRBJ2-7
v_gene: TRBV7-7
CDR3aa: ASSPRGVDEQY

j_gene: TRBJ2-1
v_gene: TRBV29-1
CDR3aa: SVSRNEQF

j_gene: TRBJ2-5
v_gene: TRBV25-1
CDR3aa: ASSSEGEETQY

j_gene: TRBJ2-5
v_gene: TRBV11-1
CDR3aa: ASSLQREETQY

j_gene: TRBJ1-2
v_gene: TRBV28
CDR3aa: ASSLRGWIYGYT

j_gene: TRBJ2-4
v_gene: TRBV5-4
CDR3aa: ASSYGQGLAKNIQY

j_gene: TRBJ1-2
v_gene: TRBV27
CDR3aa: ASMSGQGPYGYT

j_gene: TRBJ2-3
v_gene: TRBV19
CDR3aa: ASSIDSASGSGTDTQY

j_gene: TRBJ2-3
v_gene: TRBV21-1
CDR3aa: ASLRGDSGGTDTQY

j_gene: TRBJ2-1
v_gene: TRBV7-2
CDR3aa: ASSSVALISNEQF

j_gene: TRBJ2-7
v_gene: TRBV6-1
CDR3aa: ASSDTPRGGFSYEQY

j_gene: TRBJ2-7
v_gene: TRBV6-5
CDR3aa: ASSKTGTGLYEQY

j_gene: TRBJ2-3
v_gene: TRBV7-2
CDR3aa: ASILAGPPDTQY

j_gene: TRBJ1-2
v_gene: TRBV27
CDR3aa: ASRGQGMDYGYT

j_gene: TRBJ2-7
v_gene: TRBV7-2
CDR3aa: ASSLEAGGTYEQY

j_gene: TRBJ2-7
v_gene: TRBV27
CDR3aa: ASSSPGFTGGTSYEQY

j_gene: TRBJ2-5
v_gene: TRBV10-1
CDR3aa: ASSERAGGETQY

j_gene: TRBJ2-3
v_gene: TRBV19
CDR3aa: ASSSLVTDTQY

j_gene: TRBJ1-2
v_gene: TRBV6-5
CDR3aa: ASSSSQNYGYT

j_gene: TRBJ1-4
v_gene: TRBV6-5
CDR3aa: ASRAGGFEKLF

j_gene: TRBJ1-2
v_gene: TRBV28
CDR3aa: ASSFGTGGGYGYT

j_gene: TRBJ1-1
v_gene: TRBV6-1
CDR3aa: ASSEWRFQLHTEAF

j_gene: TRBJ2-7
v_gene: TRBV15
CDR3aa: ATRRVPGLAGGLYEQY

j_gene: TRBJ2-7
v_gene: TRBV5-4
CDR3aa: ASSLDPGPPYEQY

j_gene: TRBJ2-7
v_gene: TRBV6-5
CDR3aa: ASSLDTTYEQY

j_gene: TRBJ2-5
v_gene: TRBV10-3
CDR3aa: ATSGRGSGETQY

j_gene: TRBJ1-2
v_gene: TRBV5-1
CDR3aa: ASSFGGQGGGYT

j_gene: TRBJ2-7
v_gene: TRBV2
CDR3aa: ASSSTGDEQY

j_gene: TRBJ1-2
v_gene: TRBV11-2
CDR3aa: ASSPDRGGYGYT

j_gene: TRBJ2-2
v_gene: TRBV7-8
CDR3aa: ASSSTENTGELF

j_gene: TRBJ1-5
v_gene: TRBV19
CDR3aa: ASSIGQGAFEPQH

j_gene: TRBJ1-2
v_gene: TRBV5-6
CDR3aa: ASSPRSGGYT

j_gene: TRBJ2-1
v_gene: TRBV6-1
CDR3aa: ASTRARDGYNEQF

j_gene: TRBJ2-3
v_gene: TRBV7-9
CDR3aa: ASSFSGQADTQY

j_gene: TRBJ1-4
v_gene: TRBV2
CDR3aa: ASASGGEKLF

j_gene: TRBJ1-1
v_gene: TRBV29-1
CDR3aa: STRQGSEAF

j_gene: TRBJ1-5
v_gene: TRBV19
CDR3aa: ASSTGGPTQGRNQPQH